This T cell receptor beta chain originates from a study of early T cells in non-severe SARS-CoV-2 infection (dated by TCRdb to the early 2020s). For the wider study: TCR sequencing used bulk RNA from unsorted whole blood, so alpha and beta chains could not be paired.

Study-wide findings and limitations: Matching against VDJdb was skewed toward anti-spike CD8 responses, likely underestimated virus-specific expansions, and missed private and CD4 specificities.

The study was a case-control design nested within a healthcare worker cohort in London, UK, with weekly nasopharyngeal swab PCR tests and blood sampling. Healthcare workers were recruited between 23 and 31 March 2020, during the week of the UK lockdown, and were followed weekly for up to about 16 weeks. This clonotype was found many times. Its binding antigen is unknown. Base qualities are not provided; no much larger clone lies one nucleotide away. The library was prepared using 5' RACE. The listed sequencing device is NextSeq 500. In the TCR library protocol, unique molecular identifiers were attached to individual cDNA molecules to correct for PCR bias and sequencing error. Both TCR alpha and beta chains were sequenced, and tight co-correlation was observed between alpha and beta sequence abundances in each sample. The paper's processing steps were these. V gene, J gene and CDR3 annotation of TCR sequences was performed with Decombinator V4. TCRs were defined as expanded if a significant change between any two time points was detected under a Poisson model with p below 0.0001. TCR abundances were normalised to the total number of TCRs sequenced per sample and expressed as counts per million. TRAV1-2 paired with TRAJ12, TRAJ20 or TRAJ33 defined MAIT TCRs, while TRAV10 paired with TRAJ18 defined iNKT TCRs. VDJdb, accessed 1 November 2021, was searched for CMV, EBV and SARS-CoV-2 annotated TCRs, with TCRs annotated for multiple antigens excluded. TCRdb cleaned the public reads at Q25 with fastp, built clones with MiXCR and kept in-frame beta chains. Each entry is one CDR3 protein sequence, shown with its most common DNA and genes. None of the V and J calls come from the authors' own analysis; TCRdb made them. Recorded for this sample are about 57,000 distinct CDR3 sequences; around 13% of them occurred a single time. Together, the top ten hold about 4.7% of the sample.

CDR1 SEHNR and CDR2 FQNEAQ are derived from the germline V gene (reference sequence). V loses 5 bases, J loses 0 bases, and the germline ends lie 9 bases apart. The CDR3 contains 14 residues, cysteine and phenylalanine counted. Just CDR3 DNA is preserved here, 42 bases in frame from base 1. The rearranged segments are TRBV7-9 and TRBJ2-3, with the D gene too uncertain to name. This receptor was taken from an adult who was a healthcare worker with PCR-confirmed SARS-CoV-2 infection or an uninfected control (not recorded which). Sequencing used whole blood. The DNA reads as follows: TGTGCCAGCAGCGTAACACAGAGCACAGATACGCAGTATTTT. This is translated as CASSVTQSTDTQYF.